This T cell receptor beta chain was sequenced during a study of T cell repertoires in cytomegalovirus infection. The overall study: In public TCR beta signatures, there were indications of both CMV infection and matching HLA type.

Study observations and caveats: Of the TCR beta families, the public ones yielded a cumulative frequency that identified carriers of CMV plus the relevant HLA. HLA-C-restricted TCR beta clonotypes specific for CMV led the ex vivo response.

This clonotype was observed a few times. Its specificity is not known. TCRdb redid the calling of the reads with MiXCR, one entry per CDR3 protein. The sample holds roughly 720,000 distinct CDR3 sequences, under 40% seen once. The V gene lost 1 base and the J gene lost 5 bases, with 17 bases spanning the gap. The CDR3 spans 16 residues. Looked up from germline, CDR1 is MDHEN and CDR2 is SYDVKM. The chain combines TRBV28 with TRBJ1-2; unclear D gene. Source material: PBMCs. The TCR sequence derives from a human donor in good health (CMV status not recorded). Some clones in this sample may be carry-over from other donors' samples. The CDR3 spells CASSLSRSSGFYGYTF. The CDR3 DNA reads TGTGCCAGCAGTTTATCTCGGTCCTCGGGCTTTTATGGCTACACCTTC.